Following are 27 T cell receptor beta chains from one sample sequenced in a study of T cells in Graves' hyperthyroidism and ophthalmopathy. The TCR beta CDR3 regions underwent amplification using RNA transcripts as the source. RT-PCR in the first round (using the HTBI primer set) targeted the TCR CDR3. TCRdb recomputed calls from the multiplex PCR reads with MiXCR, one row per CDR3 protein. The sample yields roughly 660,000 distinct CDR3 sequences, around 15% seen once. The sequencing input was blood. These receptors were taken from a man over 45 with Graves' hyperthyroidism.

The V call is TRBV20-1, the J call TRBJ1-2; D is unclear. Between the trimmed V and J ends, which lost 0 bases and 0 bases, there was a span of 20 bases. The CDR3 extends over 18 amino acids. Germline V gene data show CDR1 as DFQATT and CDR2 as SNEGSKA (reference sequence). The CDR3 loop is CSARDNWGQRTSNYGYTF. DNA for the CDR3: TGCAGTGCTAGAGACAATTGGGGTCAAAGAACCTCTAACTATGGCTACACCTTC.

A few counts support this clonotype. The V gene is TRBV5-1, the J gene TRBJ2-4; D is undetermined. This CDR3 has 14 amino acids. Trimming left V 4 bases short and J 6 bases short, with 14 bases between. CDR1 and CDR2 from the germline V gene are SGHRS and YFSETQ. CDR3 bases: TGCGCCAGCAGCCCCCGCTCTCCGGGAAACATTCAGTACTTC. Encoded protein: CASSPRSPGNIQYF.

This clonotype was recorded at least ten times. The V call is TRBV2, the J call TRBJ2-7; unclear D gene. In germline, CDR1 is SNHLY, CDR2 FYNNEI. With 1 base removed from V and 4 bases from J, the gap between germline ends came to 11 bases. This CDR3 region has 14 residues. The CDR3 loop reads CASSEGSASYEQYF. DNA for the CDR3: TGTGCCAGCAGTGAAGGCAGCGCCTCATACGAGCAGTACTTC.

The gene calls are TRBV19 and TRBJ1-5; D gene uncertain. This CDR3 is built from 14 residues. From germline, CDR1 is LNHDA and CDR2 SQIVND (reference sequence). Trimming pared 1 base from V and 2 bases from J, leaving 6 bases between. In DNA, the CDR3 is TGTGCCAGTAGTATAGTACAGCGCAATCAGCCCCAGCATTTT. As protein: CASSIVQRNQPQHF.

At least ten counts were recorded for this clonotype. The chain carries TRBV27 and TRBJ2-7; 7 bases agree with TRBD2. The length of the CDR3 is 14 residues. Germline V gene sequence: CDR1 MNHEY, CDR2 SMNVEV (reference sequence). J was trimmed by 4 bases and V by 2 bases; bases with no gene match: 5. The CDR3 DNA reads as TGTGCCAGCAGTTTAGCGGGAGCTTTGTACGAGCAGTACTTC. This translates into CASSLAGALYEQYF.

As regards this clonotype: A much larger clonotype is one base distant, so this may be a read error. The gene calls are TRBV28 and TRBJ2-7; 10 bases map to TRBD2. CDR3 size: 16 residues. Germline assignment: CDR1 MDHEN and CDR2 SYDVKM. The CDR3 loop reads CASNLSLAGVVYEQYF. CDR3 DNA: TGTGCCAGCAATTTATCCCTAGCGGGAGTAGTATACGAGCAGTACTTC.

This clonotype has a count of ten or more. The rearrangement joins TRBV6-1 to TRBJ2-1; D is undetermined. CDR1 is MNHNS, CDR2 SASEGT, per germline. V was shortened by 5 bases and J by 0 bases, with 14 bases between the two germline ends. This CDR3 has 16 amino acids. The CDR3 sequence: CASSTHTASSYNEQFF. The CDR3 nucleotides read TGTGCCAGCAGTACCCATACGGCGAGCTCCTACAATGAGCAGTTCTTC.

The chain couples TRBV20-1 to TRBJ1-5, with D possibly TRBD1 on 5 matching bases. Per germline, CDR1 DFQATT and CDR2 SNEGSKA (reference sequence). The V end was cut by 2 bases, the J end by 6 bases, with 8 bases between. The CDR3 length is 12 residues. Written as DNA, the CDR3 is TGCAGTGCTAGACAGGGATCTCAGCCCCAGCATTTT. As protein: CSARQGSQPQHF.

This clonotype occurred a few times. V is TRBV2 and J is TRBJ1-5; 9 bases line up with TRBD1. Germline lookup yields CDR1 SNHLY and CDR2 FYNNEI. V gave up 6 bases and J gave up 2 bases; unmatched junction bases: 8. The CDR3 totals 16 residues. The CDR3 sequence is CASRRTGALGNQPQHF. As DNA, the CDR3 is TGTGCCAGCAGGAGGACAGGGGCGCTAGGCAATCAGCCCCAGCATTTT.

The chain couples TRBV6-2 or TRBV6-3 to TRBJ1-5; D may be TRBD1 (6 bases). CDR1 MNHEY and CDR2 SVGEGT come from the germline V gene. Trimming removed 4 bases from V and 0 bases from J, with 16 bases in between. The CDR3 loop spans 17 amino acids. For the CDR3, the DNA is TGTGCCAGCAGTTGGGGACATGAGATTTATAGCAATCAGCCCCAGCATTTT. Translating gives CASSWGHEIYSNQPQHF.

This clonotype was seen just once. The rearrangement joins TRBV7-2 to TRBJ2-2, with a tentative D call TRBD1 (7 bases). The germline V gene has CDR1 SGHTA and CDR2 FQGNSA. The germline V and J ends were trimmed by 6 bases and 6 bases, with 11 bases remaining between them. The CDR3 totals 13 residues. The CDR3 coding sequence is TGTGCCAGCAGGCAGGGGGGATCCGGGGAGCTGTTTTTT. Amino acids: CASRQGGSGELFF.

This clonotype was seen many times. V is TRBV19 and J is TRBJ2-7; D not certain. Trimming pared 6 bases from V and 2 bases from J, leaving 11 bases between. CDR3 size: 13 residues. The germline V gene encodes CDR1 LNHDA and CDR2 SQIVND (reference sequence). The chain's CDR3 is CASSRGGAYEQYF. As DNA, the CDR3 is TGTGCCAGTAGCCGAGGCGGAGCCTACGAGCAGTACTTC.

In its sample, this clonotype was seen many times. The rearrangement uses TRBV28 and TRBJ2-3, with D maybe TRBD1 (5 bases). Trimming cost V 3 bases and J 5 bases, with 9 bases left between them. CDR3 size: 13 residues. The germline CDR1 and CDR2 sequences are MDHEN and SYDVKM. CDR3 region: CASSLSREDTQYF. CDR3 sequence (DNA): TGTGCCAGCAGTTTGTCCAGGGAAGATACGCAGTATTTT.

This clonotype has a count of ten or more. The J gene is TRBJ2-3, the V gene TRBV2; D ambiguous. The germline V gene encodes CDR1 SNHLY and CDR2 FYNNEI. Trimming took 3 bases from V and 2 from J, leaving 12 bases between them. CDR3 length equals 15 residues. DNA for the CDR3: TGTGCCAGCAGTGATTACGGTGGGTTCACAGATACGCAGTATTTT. The encoded protein is CASSDYGGFTDTQYF.

J is TRBJ2-5 and V is TRBV29-1, with TRBD1 matching 7 bases. Losses at the gene ends were 8 bases for V and 3 bases for J; bases not matched to a gene: 9. The CDR3 is 13 amino acids. Germline values: CDR1 SQVTM, CDR2 ANQGSEA. For the CDR3, the DNA is TGCAGCACTAAACTGGGACAGAAAGAGACCCAGTACTTC. This gives the protein CSTKLGQKETQYF.

At least ten counts were recorded for this clonotype. The chain joins TRBV11-2 to TRBJ2-3, with 7 bases lining up with TRBD1. The CDR3 covers 16 residues. Germline trimming cut 2 bases from V and 0 bases from J; bases unmatched to any gene: 5. In germline, CDR1 is SGHAT, CDR2 FQNNGV. The DNA for the CDR3 is TGTGCCAGCAGCTTAAATGAGGGACAGAGCACAGATACGCAGTATTTT. Encoded protein: CASSLNEGQSTDTQYF.

The chain carries TRBV12-3 or TRBV12-4 and TRBJ2-7; D is perhaps TRBD1 or TRBD2 (5 bases each). Trimming took 4 bases from V and 6 from J, leaving 22 bases between them. The CDR3 runs 16 residues. CDR3 loop: CASSSISGTQSREQYF. The DNA for the CDR3 is TGTGCCAGCAGTTCCATCTCCGGGACCCAGTCTCGCGAGCAGTACTTC.

This chain links TRBV5-1 with TRBJ2-3; TRBD2 aligns across 15 bases. The CDR3 runs 16 residues. V trimming: 7 bases; J trimming: 3 bases; junction bases outside the gene matches: 6. Per the germline V gene, CDR1 is SGHRS and CDR2 is YFSETQ. DNA for the CDR3: TGCGCCAGCCCGACGGGACTAGCGGGAGGAACAGATACGCAGTATTTT. This codes for CASPTGLAGGTDTQYF. Full variable domain (remainder filled in from reference TRBV5-1 and TRBJ2-3): KAGVTQTPRYLIKTRGQQVTLSCSPISGHRSVSWYQQTPGQGLQFLFEYFSETQRNKGNFPGRFSGRQFSNSRSEMNVSTLELGDSALYLCASPTGLAGGTDTQYFGPGTRLTVL.

CDR3 region: CASTNTGQGDVKLFF. The DNA of the CDR3 is TGTGCCAGTACCAATACTGGACAGGGCGACGTAAAACTGTTTTTT. The chain couples TRBV19 to TRBJ1-4, with TRBD1 matching 8 bases. The CDR3 spans 15 residues. V lost 7 bases to trimming and J lost 10 bases; unmatched junction nucleotides: 14. Germline values: CDR1 LNHDA, CDR2 SQIVND (reference sequence).

A single count supports this clonotype. The gene calls are TRBV4-2 and TRBJ2-1; 15 nucleotides line up with TRBD2. CDR3 length: 20 amino acids. J was trimmed by 0 bases and V by 1 base; bases with no gene match: 7. Germline V gene lookup returns CDR1 LGHNA and CDR2 YNFKEQ. CDR3 sequence reads: CASSQGPGLAGGSSYNEQFF. In DNA, the CDR3 is TGTGCCAGCAGCCAAGGGCCCGGACTAGCGGGAGGGAGCTCCTACAATGAGCAGTTCTTC.

This clonotype was observed a handful of times. V and J are TRBV28 and TRBJ2-7; 11 bases are a match to TRBD2. The V segment lost 10 bases and the J segment 7 bases; nucleotides outside the gene matches: 15. The CDR3 contains 15 residues. Per the germline V gene, CDR1 is MDHEN and CDR2 is SYDVKM. The CDR3 sequence: CATRPPPLAGDEQYF. CDR3 in DNA: TGTGCCACCCGCCCGCCCCCACTAGCGGGAGATGAGCAGTACTTC.

The CDR3 coding sequence is TGCAGCGTTGAAAGGGGTGGGCAGGGATTTGGCTACACCTTC. Its protein product is CSVERGGQGFGYTF. The V gene is TRBV29-1, the J gene TRBJ1-2, with D perhaps TRBD1 (5 bases). CDR3 length equals 14 residues. From germline, CDR1 is SQVTM and CDR2 ANQGSEA. V was shortened by 2 bases and J by 7 bases, with 17 bases between the two germline ends.

This clonotype appeared many times. The chain employs TRBV27 and TRBJ2-3; D is unresolved. The germline V gene has CDR1 MNHEY and CDR2 SMNVEV (reference sequence). V lost 7 bases and J lost 2, with 10 bases in between. CDR3 size: 13 residues. The CDR3 here is CASTSRITDTQYF. CDR3 in DNA: TGTGCCAGCACGAGTCGAATCACAGATACGCAGTATTTT.

This clonotype was observed many times. This chain connects TRBV7-9 to TRBJ2-1; TRBD2 is a possible D gene (6 bases). V was shortened by 2 bases and J by 6 bases, with 11 bases between the two germline ends. CDR3 size: 14 residues. Germline V gene sequence: CDR1 SEHNR, CDR2 FQNEAQ (reference sequence). In DNA, the CDR3 is TGTGCCAGCAGCTTATCGGGAGTAGGCAATGAGCAGTTCTTC. This translates into CASSLSGVGNEQFF.

The CDR3 sequence: CSLLRQGSPEAFF. The CDR3 DNA reads as TGCAGCCTTCTGAGACAGGGAAGCCCTGAAGCTTTCTTT. V and J are TRBV29-1 and TRBJ1-1, with TRBD1 matching over 7 bases. Germline CDR1 is SQVTM and CDR2 is ANQGSEA. This CDR3 is 13 amino acids long. After removal of 8 bases from V and 6 bases from J, the junction contained 12 bases not matched to a gene.

The rearrangement links TRBV20-1 to TRBJ1-1; weak D call: TRBD1 (5 bases). CDR3 size: 14 residues. The V gene's germline CDR1 is DFQATT and CDR2 SNEGSKA (reference sequence). Trimming cost V 4 bases and J 1 base, with 13 bases left between them. CDR3 loop: CSAKGPVGNTEAFF. The DNA of the CDR3 is TGCAGTGCTAAGGGACCCGTGGGGAACACTGAAGCTTTCTTT.

V usage is TRBV11-2 and J usage is TRBJ2-6, with a tentative D call TRBD1 (6 bases). Trimming pared 4 bases from V and 1 base from J, leaving 20 bases between. The CDR3 totals 19 residues. Germline V gives CDR1 SGHAT, CDR2 FQNNGV. The CDR3 bases are TGTGCCAGCAGCTCCCGGACAGAATCGAACCCGTCTGGGGCCAACGTCCTGACTTTC. Protein product: CASSSRTESNPSGANVLTF.